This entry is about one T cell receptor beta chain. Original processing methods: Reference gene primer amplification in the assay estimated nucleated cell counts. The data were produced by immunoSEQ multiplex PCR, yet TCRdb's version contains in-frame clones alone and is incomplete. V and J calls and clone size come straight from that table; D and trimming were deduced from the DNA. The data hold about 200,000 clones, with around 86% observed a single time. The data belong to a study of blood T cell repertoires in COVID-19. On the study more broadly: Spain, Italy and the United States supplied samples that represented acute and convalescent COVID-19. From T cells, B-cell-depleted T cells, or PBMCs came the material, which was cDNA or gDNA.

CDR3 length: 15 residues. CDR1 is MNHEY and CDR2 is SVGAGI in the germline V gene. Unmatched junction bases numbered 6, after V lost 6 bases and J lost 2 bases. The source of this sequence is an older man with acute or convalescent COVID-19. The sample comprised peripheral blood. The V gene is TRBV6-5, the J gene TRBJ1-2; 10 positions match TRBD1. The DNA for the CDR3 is TGTGCCAGCAGCCGACAGGGGGCGGTGAACTATGGCTACACCTTC. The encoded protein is CASSRQGAVNYGYTF.